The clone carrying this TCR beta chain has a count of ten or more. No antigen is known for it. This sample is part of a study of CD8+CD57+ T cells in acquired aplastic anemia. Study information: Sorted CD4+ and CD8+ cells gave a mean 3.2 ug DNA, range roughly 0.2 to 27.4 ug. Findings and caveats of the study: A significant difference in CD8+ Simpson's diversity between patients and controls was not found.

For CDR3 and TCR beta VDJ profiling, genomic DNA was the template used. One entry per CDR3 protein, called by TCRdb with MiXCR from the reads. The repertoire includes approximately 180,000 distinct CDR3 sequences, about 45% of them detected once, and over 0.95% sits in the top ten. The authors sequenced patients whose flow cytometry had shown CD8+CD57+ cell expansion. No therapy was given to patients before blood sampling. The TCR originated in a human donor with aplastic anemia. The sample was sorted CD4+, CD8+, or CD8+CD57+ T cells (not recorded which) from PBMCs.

CDR3 loop: CASSLSLGLGQETQYF. The DNA for the CDR3 is TGTGCCAGCAGTTTATCTCTGGGGTTAGGGCAAGAGACCCAGTACTTC. This chain connects TRBV12-3 or TRBV12-4 to TRBJ2-5; unclear D gene. The V end was cut by 2 bases, the J end by 2 bases, with 15 bases between. The CDR3 consists of 16 residues.